The sequence of this TCR beta chain was determined in a study of spatial heterogeneity in lung cancer. Study at large: Sequencing of follow-up PBMC samples took place when they were available, at a median of approximately 2 years after resection.

The time point is: blood at routine non-recurrence follow-up after resection. No cell sorting; template was whole RNA from tumor, lung tissue or PBMC. Germline-derived CDR1 and CDR2 are MNHEY and SVGAGI. This CDR3 region has 12 residues. Trimming cost V 6 bases and J 5 bases, with 8 bases left between them. This clonotype was seen ten or more times. TCRdb reprocessed the 5' RACE reads via MiXCR and lists one record per CDR3 protein. The data show some 120,000 distinct CDR3 sequences, more than 9% seen once. This chain connects TRBV6-5 to TRBJ2-1; possible D gene TRBD1, 5 bases. The sequenced sample was PBMCs, obtained at follow-up. The clonotype was recovered from a male donor with early-stage non-small cell lung cancer. DNA for the CDR3: TGTGCCAGCAGGGACAACCACAATGAGCAGTTCTTC. Its translation: CASRDNHNEQFF.